The 30 T cell receptor beta chains reported below all come from one sample, sequenced in a study of blood T cell repertoires in COVID-19. The repertoire was sequenced with immunoSEQ multiplex PCR; TCRdb's copy has only in-frame clones and lacks some. This table has approximately 190,000 clones, around four fifths appearing once. The sequencing input was peripheral blood. The receptors shown here come from a man aged 25-45 years with active or convalescent COVID-19.

The chain joins TRBV12-3 or TRBV12-4 to TRBJ1-1; no clear D gene. This CDR3 is 13 amino acids long. V shed 2 bases and J shed 4 bases, with 8 bases lying between them. CDR3 nucleotides: TGTGCCAGCAGTTTACGTGAGAGCACTGAAGCTTTCTTT. Translated, it gives CASSLRESTEAFF.

CDR3 sequence (DNA): TGTGCCAGCAGTGGCCAGGGCCCTCTGCCCCAGCATTTT. This codes for CASSGQGPLPQHF. This chain uses TRBV6-6 with TRBJ1-5; D may be TRBD1 (5 bases). Trimming stripped 5 bases from V and 9 bases from J, with 14 bases between. The CDR3 loop spans 13 amino acids. Germline CDR1 is MNHNY and CDR2 is SVGAGI (reference sequence).

This chain links TRBV28 with TRBJ2-7, with 10 bases identical to TRBD2. V was pared by 5 bases and J by 5 bases, with 9 bases of the junction left unmatched. Germline CDR1 is MDHEN and CDR2 is SYDVKM. The CDR3 covers 15 residues. CDR3 nucleotides: TGTGCCAGCAGTCCTCTAGCGGGAGTCGTCCACGAGCAGTACTTC. It yields the protein CASSPLAGVVHEQYF.

This chain links TRBV4-2 with TRBJ1-1; tentative D call: TRBD1 (5 bases). CDR1 is LGHNA, CDR2 YNFKEQ, per germline. CDR3 size: 13 residues. Trimming took 4 bases from V and 1 from J, leaving 7 bases between them. CDR3 DNA: TGTGCCAGCAGCCCCACAGGGAACACTGAAGCTTTCTTT. It is translated as CASSPTGNTEAFF.

This rearrangement joins TRBV28 to TRBJ1-2; the match to TRBD1 covers 7 bases. J gave up 4 bases and V 4 bases, and 9 bases lay outside the gene matches. There are 15 residues in the CDR3. Per germline, CDR1 MDHEN and CDR2 SYDVKM. CDR3 bases: TGTGCCAGCAGTTCCCCAGGGGGAGAGGGCTATGGCTACACCTTC. This translates into CASSSPGGEGYGYTF.

V usage is TRBV5-1 and J usage is TRBJ1-2; 8 nucleotides align to TRBD1. Germline-derived CDR1 and CDR2 are SGHRS and YFSETQ. J gave up 8 bases and V 1 base, and 10 bases lay outside the gene matches. The CDR3 runs to 15 residues. CDR3 amino acids: CASSLRRQGAGGYTF. In DNA, the CDR3 is TGCGCCAGCAGCTTGAGGAGGCAGGGGGCCGGAGGCTACACCTTC.

The chain is built from TRBV11-2 and TRBJ1-2; no definite D call. The CDR3 has 14 amino acids. CDR1 SGHAT and CDR2 FQNNGV come from the germline V gene. Trimming left V 0 bases short and J 4 bases short, with 9 bases between. Written as DNA, the CDR3 is TGTGCCAGCAGCTTAGATCTTCGTCCCTATGGCTACACCTTC. Translated: CASSLDLRPYGYTF.

The chain joins TRBV6-5 to TRBJ1-1; 7 bases are shared with TRBD1. J lost 8 bases, V lost 5 bases, and 2 bases had no gene match. Germline V gives CDR1 MNHEY, CDR2 SVGAGI. The CDR3 sequence is 11 residues long. The CDR3 nucleotides read TGTGCCAGCAGTCCAGGGGGAGAAGCTTTCTTT. Translation: CASSPGGEAFF.

This clone has just a few counts. The V call is TRBV7-9, the J call TRBJ1-2; unclear D gene. With 1 base removed from V and 2 bases from J, the gap between germline ends came to 14 bases. From germline, CDR1 is SEHNR and CDR2 FQNEAQ (reference sequence). The CDR3 length is 16 residues. The CDR3 region has the DNA TGTGCCAGCAGCTTAGGTAGCCCTAGGGAGAACTATGGCTACACCTTC. Its protein is CASSLGSPRENYGYTF.

The chain joins TRBV5-1 to TRBJ1-1; 11 positions match TRBD1. CDR1 is SGHRS and CDR2 is YFSETQ in the germline V gene. The CDR3 extends over 13 amino acids. The V and J ends lost 6 bases and 4 bases, in that order; junction bases with no gene match: 2. In DNA, the CDR3 is TGCGCCAGCATGGGACAGGGGGTCACTGAAGCTTTCTTT. As protein: CASMGQGVTEAFF.

The V and J genes are TRBV5-4 and TRBJ2-1; 9 positions agree with TRBD2. CDR3 length: 14 residues. CDR1 is SGHNT and CDR2 is YYREEE in the germline V gene (reference sequence). V lost 4 bases to trimming and J lost 6 bases; unmatched junction nucleotides: 5. The CDR3 DNA is TGTGCCAGCAGCGGGGGGACTAGCTTCAATGAGCAGTTCTTC. Translating gives CASSGGTSFNEQFF.

The chain joins TRBV10-3 to TRBJ1-2; 10 bases match TRBD1. V lost 7 bases to trimming and J lost 8 bases; unmatched junction nucleotides: 10. The length of the CDR3 is 14 residues. The germline CDR1 and CDR2 sequences are ENHRY and SYGVKD. The CDR3 protein is CAITDGDRGYGYTF. The CDR3 region has the DNA TGTGCCATCACCGACGGGGACAGGGGATACGGCTACACCTTC.

The rearrangement links TRBV19 to TRBJ2-3; 14 nucleotides line up with TRBD2. The CDR3 loop spans 18 amino acids. Trimming took 6 bases from V and 5 from J; bases not matched to a gene: 13. From germline, CDR1 is LNHDA and CDR2 SQIVND (reference sequence). As DNA, the CDR3 is TGTGCCAGTAGCCCAAGGCCGGGACTAGCGGGAGAAATAGATACGCAGTATTTT. It translates to CASSPRPGLAGEIDTQYF. Using reference TRBV19 and TRBJ2-3 for the parts outside the CDR3, the full variable domain is DGGITQSPKYLFRKEGQNVTLSCEQNLNHDAMYWYRQDPGQGLRLIYYSQIVNDFQKGDIAEGYSVSREKKESFPLTVTSAQKNPTAFYLCASSPRPGLAGEIDTQYFGPGTRLTVL.

The table lists this clone with a count of one. CDR3 loop: CASSPPTGLRSGNTIYF. In DNA form, the CDR3 reads TGTGCCAGCTCACCACCGACAGGGCTGAGGTCTGGAAACACCATATATTTT. The chain recombines TRBV18 with TRBJ1-3; 7 bases map to TRBD1. The CDR3 runs to 17 residues. Germline loops: CDR1 KGHSH, CDR2 LQKENI. With V trimmed by 0 bases and J by 1 base, 6 bases remained unmatched.

This clone was seen a handful of times. The rearrangement uses TRBV12-3 or TRBV12-4 and TRBJ1-2; D gene unclear. The CDR3 is made up of 12 amino acids. V was clipped by 4 bases and J by 7 bases, with 10 bases between them. In nucleotides, the CDR3 is TGTGCCAGCAGTTCAACACGCGGTGGCTACACCTTC. Amino acids: CASSSTRGGYTF.

The chain employs TRBV27 and TRBJ2-1; 10 nucleotides agree with TRBD1. Germline CDR1 MNHEY, CDR2 SMNVEV (reference sequence). This CDR3 has 15 residues. Losses at the gene ends were 5 bases for V and 9 bases for J; bases not matched to a gene: 10. CDR3 DNA: TGTGCCAGCAGTACTACCGGGACAGGGGTCAGTGAGCAGTTCTTC. Its protein product is CASSTTGTGVSEQFF.

V usage is TRBV18 and J usage is TRBJ2-7, with TRBD2 matching 7 bases. Losses at the gene ends were 5 bases for V and 2 bases for J; bases not matched to a gene: 12. The CDR3 runs 16 residues. Germline V CDR1 and CDR2: KGHSH, LQKENI. This CDR3 is CASSGKLASNPYEQYF. Written as DNA, the CDR3 is TGTGCCAGCTCAGGCAAACTAGCGTCCAATCCCTACGAGCAGTACTTC.

The genes are TRBV14 and TRBJ1-2; tentatively, D is TRBD1 (5 bases). The V end was cut by 4 bases, the J end by 5 bases, with 17 bases between. Germline lookup yields CDR1 SGHDN and CDR2 FVKESK. This CDR3 is 15 amino acids long. The CDR3 coding sequence is TGTGCCAGCAGCCCCCTCCAGGGCGGCCGATATGGCTACACCTTC. It specifies CASSPLQGGRYGYTF.

The chain is built from TRBV30 and TRBJ1-5, with 7 positions matching TRBD1. V lost 0 bases to trimming and J lost 2 bases; unmatched junction nucleotides: 7. Per germline, CDR1 GTSNPN and CDR2 SVGIG (reference sequence). This CDR3 has 16 amino acids. CDR3 in DNA: TGTGCCTGGAGTGTACCAGGGGGAGTTGGCAATCAGCCCCAGCATTTT. Amino acid sequence: CAWSVPGGVGNQPQHF.

The J gene is TRBJ2-7, the V gene TRBV15, with 8 bases aligning to TRBD2. Germline V gene data show CDR1 as LNHNV and CDR2 as YYDKDF (reference sequence). V shed 5 bases and J 2 bases; nucleotides not matched to a gene: 17. The CDR3 has 18 residues. CDR3 sequence: CATSWGLGASVGAYEQYF. The CDR3 DNA is TGTGCCACCAGCTGGGGACTAGGCGCGTCGGTTGGAGCCTACGAGCAGTACTTC.

The chain links TRBV3-1 (or the pseudogene TRBV3-2) to TRBJ1-6; unclear D gene. Germline loops: CDR1 LGHDT, CDR2 YNNKEL (reference sequence). The length of the CDR3 is 17 residues. V was pared by 6 bases and J by 4 bases, with 19 bases between. CDR3 sequence (DNA): TGTGCCAGCAGTGGTGATAAGGAGGCGCCGTATAATTCACCCCTCCACTTT. Encoded protein: CASSGDKEAPYNSPLHF.

The gene calls are TRBV18 and TRBJ2-1; TRBD1 is a possible D gene (6 bases). The CDR3 runs to 14 residues. Trimming cost V 3 bases and J 9 bases, with 15 bases left between them. Germline V lookup: CDR1 KGHSH, CDR2 LQKENI. The CDR3 DNA reads as TGTGCCAGCTCACCTATACAGGGTAAGGGTGAGCAGTTCTTC. Protein sequence: CASSPIQGKGEQFF.

V and J are TRBV9 and TRBJ1-1; 8 bases are a match to TRBD1. The CDR3 is 18 residues long. Germline CDR1 reads SGDLS; CDR2 reads YYNGEE. V shed 0 bases, J shed 0 bases, and the junction held 10 bases outside the gene matches. Written as DNA, the CDR3 is TGTGCCAGCAGCGTAGGGGGGGAGACAGGGGTCATGAACACTGAAGCTTTCTTT. It yields the protein CASSVGGETGVMNTEAFF.

This rearrangement joins TRBV6-2 or TRBV6-3 to TRBJ2-7; 10 bases are a match to TRBD1. V shed 2 bases, J shed 3 bases, and the junction held 4 bases outside the gene matches. Germline CDR1 reads MNHEY; CDR2 reads SVGEGT. The CDR3 consists of 15 residues. The CDR3 region has the DNA TGTGCCAGCAGTTACCCGCGGACAGGGGGCTACGAGCAGTACTTC. This translates into CASSYPRTGGYEQYF.

V usage is TRBV5-5 and J usage is TRBJ1-1, with D unclear. Germline V CDR1 and CDR2: SGHKS, YYEKEE (reference sequence). The CDR3 sequence is 14 residues long. V lost 0 bases and J lost 7, with 13 bases in between. The CDR3 is CASSLDLNPIEAFF. The DNA for the CDR3 is TGTGCCAGCAGCTTGGACCTAAACCCCATTGAAGCTTTCTTT.

CDR3 sequence: CASSYPDRGKRNEQFF. CDR3 sequence (DNA): TGCGCCAGCAGCTACCCAGACAGGGGAAAGAGAAATGAGCAGTTCTTC. This chain uses TRBV5-1 with TRBJ2-1; TRBD1 matches 8 bases. CDR3 length equals 16 residues. The germline gives CDR1 SGHRS, CDR2 YFSETQ. The V gene end was trimmed by 3 bases and the J gene end by 7 bases; junction bases not matched to a gene: 12. The whole variable domain, remainder taken from reference TRBV5-1 and TRBJ2-1, is KAGVTQTPRYLIKTRGQQVTLSCSPISGHRSVSWYQQTPGQGLQFLFEYFSETQRNKGNFPGRFSGRQFSNSRSEMNVSTLELGDSALYLCASSYPDRGKRNEQFFGPGTRLTVL.

The chain employs TRBV30 and TRBJ2-2, with 9 bases lining up with TRBD1. J gave up 6 bases and V 3 bases, and 5 bases lay outside the gene matches. Per germline, CDR1 GTSNPN and CDR2 SVGIG (reference sequence). The CDR3 has 14 residues. CDR3 DNA: TGTGCCTGGAGAGGGGACAGGGAGGCCGGGGAGCTGTTTTTT. Encoded protein: CAWRGDREAGELFF.

The chain joins TRBV11-2 to TRBJ1-2, with D maybe TRBD1 (6 bases). Trimming removed 1 base at V and 5 bases at J, with 26 bases between. Germline V gives CDR1 SGHAT, CDR2 FQNNGV. CDR3 length equals 19 residues. The CDR3 reads CASSLGPDLGGPSRYGYTF. In DNA, the CDR3 is TGTGCCAGCAGCTTAGGACCCGACCTCGGGGGGCCATCTAGGTATGGCTACACCTTC. Full variable domain (outside the CDR3, taken from reference TRBV11-2 and TRBJ1-2): EAGVAQSPRYKIIEKRQSVAFWCNPISGHATLYWYQQILGQGPKLLIQFQNNGVVDDSQLPKDRFSAERLKGVDSTLKIQPAKLEDSAVYLCASSLGPDLGGPSRYGYTFGSGTRLTVV.

This chain uses TRBV5-7 with TRBJ1-1, with D possibly being TRBD1 (5 bases). TRBV5-7 is labeled an ORF, and its function is uncertain. V was trimmed by 6 bases and J by 0 bases, leaving 18 bases between them. CDR3 length: 16 residues. In DNA, the CDR3 is TGTGCCAGCATCAAGGGGCTAAGGGATATGAACACTGAAGCTTTCTTT. It codes for CASIKGLRDMNTEAFF.

DNA for the CDR3: TGTGCCAGCAGTTTAGTTGGGGAGGGTAGCCAGCCCCAGCATTTT. As protein: CASSLVGEGSQPQHF. The genes are TRBV28 and TRBJ1-5, with D hard to call. CDR1 and CDR2 (germline): MDHEN, SYDVKM. The CDR3 sequence is 15 residues long. V dropped 2 bases and J dropped 7 bases, with 15 bases sitting between them.